The clone carrying this TCR beta chain was found once. Its antigen is unknown. Profiled with immunoSEQ multiplex PCR; TCRdb holds only in-frame clones, not every one. The repertoire holds 14,000 to 15,000 clones, roughly 81% seen once, with approximately 2.6% in the top ten. The sample originates from a study of tumor-infiltrating lymphocytes in localized non-small cell lung cancer. Study results and limitations: Only some patients had TCR sequencing, depending on available tissue. Compared with uninvolved lung, tumors showed higher T cell infiltration by TCRbeta sequencing. No link was found between tumor T-cell fraction and recurrence-free survival.

The clonotype comes from a human donor with non-small cell lung cancer. Sequencing was carried out using lung tumor tissue.

The CDR3 protein is CASSGGRQAVGETQYF. The CDR3 DNA follows: TGTGCCAGCAGTGGAGGAAGGCAGGCCGTCGGGGAGACCCAGTACTTC. The chain joins TRBV6-1 to TRBJ2-5, with D uncertain. Trimming removed 4 bases at V and 5 bases at J, with 20 bases between. The CDR3 loop spans 16 amino acids. The V gene's germline CDR1 is MNHNS and CDR2 SASEGT.